This T cell receptor (beta chain) was retrieved from a study of blood T cells in healthy people across ages. Findings of the study overall: Long-lived donors had more naive CD4+ cells and higher diversity than aged donors.

For this clonotype: What it binds is not known.

The V and J ends lost 5 bases and 3 bases respectively, with 10 bases between them. The CDR3 consists of 12 residues. CDR1 and CDR2 (germline): DFQATT, SNEGSKA (reference sequence). It was with a sample-barcoded 5' primer and a J-beta primer mix that a second PCR of roughly 6 to 12 cycles was run. TCRdb re-analysed the 5' RACE reads in MiXCR, keeping a single row per CDR3 protein. The table has over 500,000 distinct CDR3 sequences, 52% seen once. The chain carries TRBV20-1 and TRBJ1-1; no reliable D call. This clonotype was sampled from an elderly woman in good health. Material: blood. For the CDR3, the DNA is TGCAGTGCTCCCAGGAGCGACACTGAAGCTTTCTTT. Its translation is CSAPRSDTEAFF.